These 28 T cell receptor beta chains were sequenced from one sample in a study of blood T cell repertoires in COVID-19. Sequencing was performed with immunoSEQ multiplex PCR; in TCRdb, only in-frame clones are kept and a portion is missing. This sample has 130,000 to 150,000 clones, with approximately 85% found just once. The material sequenced was peripheral blood. The receptors originated from a woman aged 55-70 years with COVID-19, enrolled during active disease.

This CDR3 is CASSERGRTGYHEQYF. CDR3 DNA: TGTGCCAGCAGTGAAAGGGGACGGACAGGGTACCACGAGCAGTACTTC. This chain joins TRBV6-1 and TRBJ2-7, with 8 positions matching TRBD1. J lost 5 bases, V lost 2 bases, and 11 bases had no gene match. The CDR3 extends over 16 amino acids. The germline gives CDR1 MNHNS, CDR2 SASEGT.

The chain couples TRBV7-2 to TRBJ2-7; TRBD1 is a possible D gene (5 bases). This CDR3 has 15 amino acids. CDR1 SGHTA and CDR2 FQGNSA come from the germline V gene. The germline V and J ends were trimmed by 6 bases and 1 base, with 16 bases remaining between them. This chain's CDR3 is CASSLPRGVSYEQYF. CDR3 nucleotide sequence: TGTGCCAGCAGTCTCCCTAGGGGCGTATCCTACGAGCAGTACTTC.

The CDR3, as DNA: TGTGCCAGCAGCTTAGCTAGCGGGGGAATTGCAGATACGCAGTATTTT. It yields the protein CASSLASGGIADTQYF. V gene TRBV7-2 combines with J gene TRBJ2-3; 9 bases match TRBD2. The CDR3 consists of 16 residues. Unmatched junction bases numbered 5, after V lost 0 bases and J lost 4 bases. Per germline, CDR1 SGHTA and CDR2 FQGNSA.

This chain joins TRBV11-2 and TRBJ1-4; maybe TRBD1 (5 bases). Germline V gene lookup returns CDR1 SGHAT and CDR2 FQNNGV. The V end was cut by 5 bases, the J end by 8 bases, with 24 bases between. The CDR3 extends over 17 amino acids. The CDR3 DNA follows: TGTGCCAGCAGCCTCGGGGGTTGGACTAGGAGCAGGGAAAAACTGTTTTTT. It is translated as CASSLGGWTRSREKLFF.

The chain links TRBV2 to TRBJ2-3; perhaps TRBD1 as D (6 bases). CDR1 is SNHLY, CDR2 FYNNEI, per germline. CDR3 length: 15 amino acids. The V end was cut by 7 bases, the J end by 1 base, with 15 bases between. DNA of the CDR3: TGTGCCAGCATACAGGGATGGGTAGGCACAGATACGCAGTATTTT. Amino acid sequence: CASIQGWVGTDTQYF.

V is TRBV11-3 and J is TRBJ2-1, with D perhaps TRBD1 (6 bases). The ends were cut back, 3 bases at V and 0 bases at J, with 18 bases in the middle. This CDR3 has 18 amino acids. Looked up from germline, CDR1 is SGHNT and CDR2 is YENEEA. The CDR3 here is CASSLPFIRGRSYNEQFF. The CDR3, as DNA: TGTGCCAGCAGCTTGCCCTTTATCAGGGGCCGCTCCTACAATGAGCAGTTCTTC.

The rearrangement links TRBV28 to TRBJ1-2; TRBD1 is a possible D gene (5 bases). Trimming left V 5 bases short and J 7 bases short, with 8 bases between. CDR1 is MDHEN and CDR2 is SYDVKM in the germline V gene. The CDR3 totals 11 residues. The chain's CDR3 is CASSTQGGYTF. In nucleotides, the CDR3 is TGTGCCAGCAGTACCCAGGGTGGCTACACCTTC.

The chain links TRBV6-5 to TRBJ1-2; 12 bases map to TRBD1. The germline V gene has CDR1 MNHEY and CDR2 SVGAGI. The CDR3 extends over 13 amino acids. V lost 6 bases to trimming and J lost 6 bases; unmatched junction nucleotides: 2. This CDR3 reads CASRGQGANGYTF. In DNA, the CDR3 is TGTGCCAGCAGGGGACAGGGGGCGAATGGCTACACCTTC.

This clone was found once. This clone may be a read error of a much larger clone one base away. V usage is TRBV7-8 and J usage is TRBJ2-5; 14 bases map to TRBD2. Germline assignment: CDR1 SGHVS and CDR2 FQNEAQ. Trimming cost V 5 bases and J 0 bases; bases outside gene matches: 2. The CDR3 runs to 16 residues. The CDR3 nucleotides are TGTGCCAGCAGCCTGGGACTAGCGGGGGACCAAGAGACCCAGTACTTC. It codes for CASSLGLAGDQETQYF.

The chain is built from TRBV6-6 and TRBJ1-2; no firm D call. The ends were cut back, 3 bases at V and 3 bases at J, with 8 bases in the middle. Germline values: CDR1 MNHNY, CDR2 SVGAGI (reference sequence). The CDR3 extends over 13 amino acids. The CDR3 sequence is CASSYFTDYGYTF. CDR3 in DNA: TGTGCCAGCAGTTATTTCACTGACTATGGCTACACCTTC.

This sequence joins TRBV10-1 and TRBJ2-5; possible D gene TRBD2, 6 bases. Germline assignment: CDR1 WNHNN and CDR2 SYGVQD (reference sequence). CDR3 length: 13 residues. The V gene lost 5 bases and the J gene lost 2 bases, with 9 bases spanning the gap. CDR3 nucleotides: TGCGCCAGCAGTCCGGGACTTCAAGAGACCCAGTACTTC. Protein: CASSPGLQETQYF.

This chain joins TRBV30 and TRBJ2-5; 9 nucleotides line up with TRBD2. Losses at the gene ends were 3 bases for V and 2 bases for J; bases not matched to a gene: 7. The CDR3 consists of 15 residues. The germline V gene has CDR1 GTSNPN and CDR2 SVGIG (reference sequence). CDR3 protein: CAWRPGAGGQETQYF. The CDR3 nucleotides read TGTGCCTGGAGGCCAGGAGCGGGGGGACAAGAGACCCAGTACTTC.

The V and J genes are TRBV24-1 and TRBJ2-3; tentative D call: TRBD2 (5 bases). Germline CDR1 reads KGHDR; CDR2 reads SFDVKD. V shed 3 bases and J shed 2 bases, with 17 bases lying between them. The length of the CDR3 is 17 residues. CDR3 amino acids: CATSDAPGSRLTDTQYF. CDR3 in DNA: TGTGCCACCAGTGATGCCCCGGGATCCCGACTCACAGATACGCAGTATTTT.

The chain carries TRBV3-1 (or the pseudogene TRBV3-2) and TRBJ2-7; 9 bases line up with TRBD2. Germline CDR1 is LGHDT and CDR2 is YNNKEL (reference sequence). Trimming at V came to 4 bases and at J to 3 bases, leaving 13 bases not matched to a gene. The CDR3 extends over 17 amino acids. The DNA for the CDR3 is TGTGCCAGCAGCCCGCAGGAGCGGGGGGTCCAAGACTACGAGCAGTACTTC. Its protein is CASSPQERGVQDYEQYF.

The chain carries TRBV29-1 and TRBJ2-7; D possibly corresponds to TRBD1 (7 bases). The CDR3 has 16 residues. Trimming pared 8 bases from V and 2 bases from J, leaving 25 bases between. CDR1 is SQVTM, CDR2 ANQGSEA, per germline. The CDR3 DNA is TGCAGCACAAGTGAGAGGGGGGCAGACAGGGCCTACGAGCAGTACTTC. Its translation is CSTSERGADRAYEQYF.

The CDR3 loop reads CASRGQGFEAFF. In nucleotides, the CDR3 is TGTGCCAGTAGGGGACAGGGGTTCGAAGCTTTCTTT. The J gene is TRBJ1-1, the V gene TRBV19, with 10 bases lining up with TRBD1. Germline loops: CDR1 LNHDA, CDR2 SQIVND (reference sequence). V shed 6 bases and J 8 bases; nucleotides not matched to a gene: 3. This CDR3 is built from 12 residues.

This chain links TRBV7-8 with TRBJ2-7; D not certain. Trimming took off 1 base at V and 2 bases at J, with 6 bases between the two ends. CDR3 size: 13 residues. CDR1 and CDR2 (germline): SGHVS, FQNEAQ. CDR3 protein: CASSLGRTYEQYF. The CDR3 bases are TGTGCCAGCAGCTTAGGGAGAACCTACGAGCAGTACTTC.

The chain has TRBV27 and TRBJ1-2; 11 bases map to TRBD1. J gave up 7 bases and V 3 bases, and 4 bases lay outside the gene matches. CDR3 length equals 14 residues. Germline V gene sequence: CDR1 MNHEY, CDR2 SMNVEV (reference sequence). The CDR3 nucleotides are TGTGCCAGCAGTTTCGGACAGGGGGCGGGTGGCTACACCTTC. Its protein is CASSFGQGAGGYTF.

The chain employs TRBV4-3 and TRBJ2-7, with 7 bases aligning to TRBD1. V trimming: 0 bases; J trimming: 1 base; junction bases outside the gene matches: 9. Germline-derived CDR1 and CDR2 are LGHNA and YSLEER. The CDR3 is 17 residues long. The CDR3, as DNA: TGCGCCAGCAGCCAAGACTCCCAGGGGGTAGAGTCCTACGAGCAGTACTTC. Amino acids: CASSQDSQGVESYEQYF.

The chain joins TRBV19 to TRBJ1-1; no clear D. Germline-derived CDR1 and CDR2 are LNHDA and SQIVND (reference sequence). This CDR3 comprises 13 residues. V dropped 2 bases and J dropped 3 bases, with 7 bases sitting between them. The CDR3 region is CASSIRRDTEAFF. The CDR3 DNA follows: TGTGCCAGTAGTATAAGGCGGGACACTGAAGCTTTCTTT.

The CDR3 spells CASRTGQYNEQFF. Here the CDR3 DNA reads TGTGCCAGCAGAACCGGACAGTACAATGAGCAGTTCTTC. The chain carries TRBV27 and TRBJ2-1; TRBD1 is a possible D gene (6 bases). The CDR3 is 13 residues long. V was shortened by 6 bases and J by 4 bases, with 10 bases between the two germline ends. Looked up from germline, CDR1 is MNHEY and CDR2 is SMNVEV (reference sequence).

The V call is TRBV5-5, the J call TRBJ1-1; D not certain. This CDR3 contains 14 residues. The germline V gene encodes CDR1 SGHKS and CDR2 YYEKEE (reference sequence). Trimming took off 4 bases at V and 0 bases at J, with 10 bases between the two ends. CDR3 nucleotides: TGTGCCAGCAGCCTCAAACTTGTGAACACTGAAGCTTTCTTT. Translation: CASSLKLVNTEAFF. Full variable domain (outside the CDR3, taken from reference TRBV5-5 and TRBJ1-1): DAGVTQSPTHLIKTRGQQVTLRCSPISGHKSVSWYQQVLGQGPQFIFQYYEKEERGRGNFPDRFSARQFPNYSSELNVNALLLGDSALYLCASSLKLVNTEAFFGQGTRLTVV.

The chain recombines TRBV25-1 with TRBJ1-1; D is uncertain. The CDR3 consists of 13 residues. The V gene lost 7 bases and the J gene lost 1 base, with 10 bases spanning the gap. The germline V gene encodes CDR1 MGHDK and CDR2 SYGVNS. The chain's CDR3 is CASKRDSNTEAFF. The CDR3 nucleotides read TGTGCCAGCAAAAGAGACTCGAACACTGAAGCTTTCTTT.

The chain employs TRBV27 and TRBJ1-4; the D gene is possibly TRBD1 (5 bases). The CDR3 extends over 16 amino acids. With 1 base removed from V and 5 bases from J, the gap between germline ends came to 14 bases. The germline V gene has CDR1 MNHEY and CDR2 SMNVEV (reference sequence). The CDR3 sequence: CASSLWGDKDNEKLFF. DNA for the CDR3: TGTGCCAGCAGTTTATGGGGGGATAAAGACAATGAAAAACTGTTTTTT.

V gene TRBV11-2 combines with J gene TRBJ2-7; the D gene is possibly TRBD2 (6 bases). The CDR3 has 14 residues. Germline CDR1 reads SGHAT; CDR2 reads FQNNGV. V was shortened by 1 base and J by 6 bases, with 13 bases between the two germline ends. The chain's CDR3 is CASSLGLGTVEQYF. The DNA for the CDR3 is TGTGCCAGCAGCTTAGGGCTAGGGACTGTCGAGCAGTACTTC.

Only one count was recorded for this clone. The genes are TRBV4-3 and TRBJ1-2, with D maybe TRBD1 (6 bases). CDR1 LGHNA and CDR2 YSLEER come from the germline V gene. This CDR3 contains 13 residues. Trimming cost V 5 bases and J 2 bases, with 9 bases left between them. CDR3 region: CASSNTGNYGYTF. The CDR3 nucleotides read TGCGCCAGCAGCAATACAGGGAACTATGGCTACACCTTC.

The J gene is TRBJ2-5, the V gene TRBV14; 8 bases are shared with TRBD1. The V gene's germline CDR1 is SGHDN and CDR2 FVKESK. The V segment lost 1 base and the J segment 7 bases; nucleotides outside the gene matches: 11. This CDR3 has 16 residues. The CDR3 nucleotides are TGTGCCAGCAGCCAAGCGGACGCAGGGGGCGAAGGGACCCAGTACTTC. As protein: CASSQADAGGEGTQYF.

This clone was counted only a few times. The gene calls are TRBV19 and TRBJ2-6; D is ambiguous. Germline V lookup: CDR1 LNHDA, CDR2 SQIVND (reference sequence). This CDR3 is built from 13 residues. V lost 6 bases, J lost 2 bases, and 5 bases lay in between. Written as DNA, the CDR3 is TGTGCCAGTAGACAAACTGGGGCCAACGTCCTGACTTTC. Its protein is CASRQTGANVLTF.